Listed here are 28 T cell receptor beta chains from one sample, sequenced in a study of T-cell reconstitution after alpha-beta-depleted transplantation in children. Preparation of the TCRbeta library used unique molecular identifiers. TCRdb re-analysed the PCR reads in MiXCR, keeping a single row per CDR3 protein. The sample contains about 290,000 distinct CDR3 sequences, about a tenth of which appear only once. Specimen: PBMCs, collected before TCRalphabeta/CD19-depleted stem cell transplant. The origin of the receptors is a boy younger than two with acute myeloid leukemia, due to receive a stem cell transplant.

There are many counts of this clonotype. The CDR3 sequence is CASSLTDGANVLTF. For the CDR3, the DNA is TGTGCCAGCAGCTTGACGGATGGGGCCAACGTCCTGACTTTC. The rearrangement joins TRBV7-9 to TRBJ2-6; D unresolved. The CDR3 length is 14 residues. Deletions cut 3 bases from V and 3 bases from J, with 6 bases between. The germline CDR1 and CDR2 sequences are SEHNR and FQNEAQ (reference sequence).

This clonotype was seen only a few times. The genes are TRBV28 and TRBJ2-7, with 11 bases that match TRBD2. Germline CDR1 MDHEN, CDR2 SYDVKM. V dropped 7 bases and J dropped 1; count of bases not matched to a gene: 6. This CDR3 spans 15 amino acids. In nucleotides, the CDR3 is TGTGCCAGCATCCTTACTAGCGGGAGTTCCTACGAGCAGTACTTC. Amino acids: CASILTSGSSYEQYF.

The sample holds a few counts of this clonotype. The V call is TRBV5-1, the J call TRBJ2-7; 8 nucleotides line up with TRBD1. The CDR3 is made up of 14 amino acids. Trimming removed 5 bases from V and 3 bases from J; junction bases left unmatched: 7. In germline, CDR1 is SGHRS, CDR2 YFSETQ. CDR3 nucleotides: TGCGCCAGCAGGTTCCGACAGGGGCACTACGAGCAGTACTTC. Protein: CASRFRQGHYEQYF.

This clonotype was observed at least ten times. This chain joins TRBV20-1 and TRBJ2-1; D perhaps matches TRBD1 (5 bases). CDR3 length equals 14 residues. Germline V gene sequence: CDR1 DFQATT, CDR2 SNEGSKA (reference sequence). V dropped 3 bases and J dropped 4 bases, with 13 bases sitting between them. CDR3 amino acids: CSASPRGPYNEQFF. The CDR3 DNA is TGCAGTGCTAGTCCTAGGGGCCCTTACAATGAGCAGTTCTTC.

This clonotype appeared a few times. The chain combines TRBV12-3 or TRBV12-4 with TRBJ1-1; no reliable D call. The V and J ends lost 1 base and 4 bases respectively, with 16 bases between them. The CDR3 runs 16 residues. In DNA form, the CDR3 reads TGTGCCAGCAGTTTAGTACCCCTCGGAAGCGGCACTGAAGCTTTCTTT. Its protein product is CASSLVPLGSGTEAFF.

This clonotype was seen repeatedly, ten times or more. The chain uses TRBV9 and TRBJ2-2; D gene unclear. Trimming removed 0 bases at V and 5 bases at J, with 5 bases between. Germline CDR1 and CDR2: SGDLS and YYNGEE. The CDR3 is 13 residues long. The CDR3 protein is CASSVVGTGELFF. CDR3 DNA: TGTGCCAGCAGCGTAGTGGGGACCGGGGAGCTGTTTTTT.

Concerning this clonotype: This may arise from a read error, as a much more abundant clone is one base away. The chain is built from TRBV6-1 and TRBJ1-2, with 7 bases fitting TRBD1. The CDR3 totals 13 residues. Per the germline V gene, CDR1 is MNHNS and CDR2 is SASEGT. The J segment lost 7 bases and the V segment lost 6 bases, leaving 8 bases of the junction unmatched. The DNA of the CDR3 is TGTGCCAGCAGCCCGATGGAGGGGGCTGGCTACACCTTC. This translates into CASSPMEGAGYTF.

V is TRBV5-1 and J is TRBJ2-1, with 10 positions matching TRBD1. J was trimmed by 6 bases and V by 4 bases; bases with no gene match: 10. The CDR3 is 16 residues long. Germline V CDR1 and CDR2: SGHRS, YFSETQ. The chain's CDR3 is CASSPGSGTGVNEQFF. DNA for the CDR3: TGCGCCAGCAGCCCGGGTTCGGGGACAGGGGTCAATGAGCAGTTCTTC.

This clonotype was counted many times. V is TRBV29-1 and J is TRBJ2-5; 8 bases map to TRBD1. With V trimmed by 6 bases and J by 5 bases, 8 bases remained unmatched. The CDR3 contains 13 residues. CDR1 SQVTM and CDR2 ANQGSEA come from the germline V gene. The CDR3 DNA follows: TGCAGCGTAGGGGACAGGCCCCGGGAGACCCAGTACTTC. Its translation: CSVGDRPRETQYF. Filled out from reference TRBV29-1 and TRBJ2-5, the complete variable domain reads SAVISQKPSRDICQRGTSLTIQCQVDSQVTMMFWYRQQPGQSLTLIATANQGSEATYESGFVIDKFPISRPNLTFSTLTVSNMSPEDSSIYLCSVGDRPRETQYFGPGTRLLVL.

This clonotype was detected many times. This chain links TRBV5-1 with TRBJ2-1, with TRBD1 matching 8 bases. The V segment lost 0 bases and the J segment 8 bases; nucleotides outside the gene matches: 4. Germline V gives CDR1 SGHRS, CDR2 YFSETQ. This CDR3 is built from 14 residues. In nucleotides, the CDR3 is TGCGCCAGCAGCTTGGACAGGGGGTTGGATGAGCAGTTCTTC. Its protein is CASSLDRGLDEQFF.

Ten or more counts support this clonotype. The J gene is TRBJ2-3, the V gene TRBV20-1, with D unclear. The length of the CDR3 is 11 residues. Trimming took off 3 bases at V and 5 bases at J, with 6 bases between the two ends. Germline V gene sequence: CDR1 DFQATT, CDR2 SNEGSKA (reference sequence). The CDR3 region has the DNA TGCAGTGCTAGGGTGGAAGATACGCAGTATTTT. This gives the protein CSARVEDTQYF.

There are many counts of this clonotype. This CDR3 is CSVVVFDGYTF. In nucleotides, the CDR3 is TGCAGCGTTGTGGTTTTCGATGGCTACACCTTC. V is TRBV29-1 and J is TRBJ1-2; D is unresolved. With 4 bases removed from V and 6 bases from J, the gap between germline ends came to 9 bases. Germline-derived CDR1 and CDR2 are SQVTM and ANQGSEA. This CDR3 is built from 11 residues. The full variable domain, rest sourced from reference TRBV29-1 and TRBJ1-2, is SAVISQKPSRDICQRGTSLTIQCQVDSQVTMMFWYRQQPGQSLTLIATANQGSEATYESGFVIDKFPISRPNLTFSTLTVSNMSPEDSSIYLCSVVVFDGYTFGSGTRLTVV.

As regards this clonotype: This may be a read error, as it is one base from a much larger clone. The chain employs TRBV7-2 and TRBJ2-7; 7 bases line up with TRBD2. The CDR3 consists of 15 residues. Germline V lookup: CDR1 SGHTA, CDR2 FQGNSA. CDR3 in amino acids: CASSLVGLGRYGQYF. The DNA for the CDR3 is TGTGCCAGCAGCTTAGTAGGACTAGGCAGATACGGGCAGTACTTC. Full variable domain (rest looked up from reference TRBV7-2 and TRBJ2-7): GAGVSQSPSNKVTEKGKDVELRCDPISGHTALYWYRQSLGQGLEFLIYFQGNSAPDKSGLPSDRFSAERTGGSVSTLTIQRTQQEDSAVYLCASSLVGLGRYGQYFGPGTRLTVT.

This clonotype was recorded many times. CDR3 amino acids: CASSPRRPYRNTEAFF. The CDR3 nucleotides are TGCGCCAGCAGCCCCCGGCGGCCCTATCGGAACACTGAAGCTTTCTTT. V gene TRBV5-1 combines with J gene TRBJ1-1; unclear D gene. The CDR3 sequence is 16 residues long. Germline CDR1 SGHRS, CDR2 YFSETQ. Trimming took off 4 bases at V and 1 base at J, with 17 bases between the two ends.

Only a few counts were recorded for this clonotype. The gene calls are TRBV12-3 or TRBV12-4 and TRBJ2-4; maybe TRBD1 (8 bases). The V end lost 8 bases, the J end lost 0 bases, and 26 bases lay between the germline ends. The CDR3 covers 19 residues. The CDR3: CASRLSQGGVLLAKNIQYF. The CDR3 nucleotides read TGTGCCAGCCGACTTTCACAGGGGGGGGTGTTACTAGCCAAAAACATTCAGTACTTC.

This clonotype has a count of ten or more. For the CDR3, the DNA is TGTGCCAGCCAAAGAGCTTCCACGAGCTCCTACGAGCAGTACTTC. Translated, it gives CASQRASTSSYEQYF. This chain joins TRBV28 and TRBJ2-7; D remains unclear. Trimming removed 8 bases from V and 0 bases from J, with 17 bases in between. CDR1 is MDHEN and CDR2 is SYDVKM in the germline V gene. CDR3 length: 15 residues.

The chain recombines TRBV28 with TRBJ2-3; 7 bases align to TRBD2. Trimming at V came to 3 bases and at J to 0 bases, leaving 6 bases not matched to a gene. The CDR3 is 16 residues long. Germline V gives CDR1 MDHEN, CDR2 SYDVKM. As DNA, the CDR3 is TGTGCCAGCAGTTTCCAGACTAGCTTAAGCACAGATACGCAGTATTTT. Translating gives CASSFQTSLSTDTQYF.

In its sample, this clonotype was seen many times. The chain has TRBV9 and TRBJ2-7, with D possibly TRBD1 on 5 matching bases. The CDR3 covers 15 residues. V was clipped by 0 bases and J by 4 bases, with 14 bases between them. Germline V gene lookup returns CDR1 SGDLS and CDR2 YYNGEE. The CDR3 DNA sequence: TGTGCCAGCAGCGTAGGTGGGGCCCTATCTTACGAGCAGTACTTC. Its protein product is CASSVGGALSYEQYF.

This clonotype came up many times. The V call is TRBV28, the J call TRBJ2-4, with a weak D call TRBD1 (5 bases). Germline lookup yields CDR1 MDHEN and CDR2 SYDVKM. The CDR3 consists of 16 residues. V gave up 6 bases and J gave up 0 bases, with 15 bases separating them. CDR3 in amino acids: CASSTGGVLAKNIQYF. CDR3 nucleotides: TGTGCCAGCAGCACAGGCGGAGTCCTAGCCAAAAACATTCAGTACTTC.

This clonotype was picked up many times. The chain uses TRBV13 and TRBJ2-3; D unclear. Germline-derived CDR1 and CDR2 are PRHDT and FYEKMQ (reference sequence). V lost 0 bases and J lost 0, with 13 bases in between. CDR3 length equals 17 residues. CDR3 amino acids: CASSLGPSVSSTDTQYF. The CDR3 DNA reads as TGTGCCAGCAGCTTAGGTCCCAGCGTCTCTAGCACAGATACGCAGTATTTT.

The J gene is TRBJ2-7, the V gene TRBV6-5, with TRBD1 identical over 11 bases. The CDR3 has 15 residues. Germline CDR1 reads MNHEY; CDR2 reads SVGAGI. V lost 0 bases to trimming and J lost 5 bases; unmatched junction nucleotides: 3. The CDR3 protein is CASSYSLGQGDEQYF. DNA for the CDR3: TGTGCCAGCAGTTACTCGTTGGGACAGGGGGACGAGCAGTACTTC.

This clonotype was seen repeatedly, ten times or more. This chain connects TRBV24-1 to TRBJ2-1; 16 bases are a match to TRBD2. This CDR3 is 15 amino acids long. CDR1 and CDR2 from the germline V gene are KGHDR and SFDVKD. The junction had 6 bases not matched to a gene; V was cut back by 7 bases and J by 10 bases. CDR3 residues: CATSSPGLAGGEQFF. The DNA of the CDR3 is TGTGCCACCAGCTCGCCGGGACTAGCGGGGGGGGAGCAGTTCTTC.

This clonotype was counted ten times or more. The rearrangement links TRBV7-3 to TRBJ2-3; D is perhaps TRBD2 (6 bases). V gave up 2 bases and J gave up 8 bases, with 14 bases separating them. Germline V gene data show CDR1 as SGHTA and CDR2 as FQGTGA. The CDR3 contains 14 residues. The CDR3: CASSLRLGDGTQYF. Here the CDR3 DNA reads TGTGCCAGCAGCTTACGACTAGGTGACGGTACGCAGTATTTT.

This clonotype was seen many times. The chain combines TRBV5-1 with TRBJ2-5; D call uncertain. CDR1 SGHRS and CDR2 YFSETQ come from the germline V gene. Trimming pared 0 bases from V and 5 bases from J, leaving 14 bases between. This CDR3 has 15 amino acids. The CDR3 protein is CASSLADTSGETQYF. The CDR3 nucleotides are TGCGCCAGCAGCTTGGCCGACACGTCCGGGGAGACCCAGTACTTC.

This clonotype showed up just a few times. In DNA, the CDR3 is TGCAGCGCCGCAGGGGGTGGGACCGGGGAGCTGTTTTTT. This translates into CSAAGGGTGELFF. The chain carries TRBV29-1 and TRBJ2-2; 7 bases are a match to TRBD1. The germline gives CDR1 SQVTM, CDR2 ANQGSEA. CDR3 length: 13 amino acids. Trimming at V came to 7 bases and at J to 5 bases, leaving 7 bases not matched to a gene.

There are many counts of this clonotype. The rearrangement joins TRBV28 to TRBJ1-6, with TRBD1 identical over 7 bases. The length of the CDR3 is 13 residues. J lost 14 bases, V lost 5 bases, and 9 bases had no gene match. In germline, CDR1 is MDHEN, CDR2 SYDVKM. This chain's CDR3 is CASSRADREALHF. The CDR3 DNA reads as TGTGCCAGCAGTAGGGCAGACAGGGAGGCCCTCCACTTT.

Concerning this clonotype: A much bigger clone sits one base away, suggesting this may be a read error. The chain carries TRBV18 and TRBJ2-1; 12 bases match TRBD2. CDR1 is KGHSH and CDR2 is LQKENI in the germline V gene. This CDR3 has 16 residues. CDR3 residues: CASSPLAGGRYNQQFF. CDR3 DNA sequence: TGTGCCAGCTCACCCCTAGCGGGAGGGCGCTACAATCAGCAGTTCTTC.

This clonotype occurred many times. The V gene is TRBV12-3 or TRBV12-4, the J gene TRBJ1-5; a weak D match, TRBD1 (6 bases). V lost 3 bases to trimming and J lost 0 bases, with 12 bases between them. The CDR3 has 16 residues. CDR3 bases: TGTGCCAGCAGTTTGGGGGCAGTTAATAGCAATCAGCCCCAGCATTTT. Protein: CASSLGAVNSNQPQHF.